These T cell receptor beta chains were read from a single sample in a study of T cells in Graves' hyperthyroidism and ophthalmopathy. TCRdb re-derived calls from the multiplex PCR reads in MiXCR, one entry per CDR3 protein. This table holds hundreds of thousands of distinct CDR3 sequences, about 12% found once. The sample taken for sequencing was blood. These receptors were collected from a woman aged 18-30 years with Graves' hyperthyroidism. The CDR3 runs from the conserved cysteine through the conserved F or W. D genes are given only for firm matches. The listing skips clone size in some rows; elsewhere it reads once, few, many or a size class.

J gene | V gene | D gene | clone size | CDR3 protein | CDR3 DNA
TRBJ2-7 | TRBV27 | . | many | CASSPNRDPLKLGQYF | TGTGCCAGCAGTCCCAACCGGGACCCACTTAAACTCGGGCAGTACTTC
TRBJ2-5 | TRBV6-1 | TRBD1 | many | CASSSLGQGDETQYF | TGTGCCAGCAGTTCCCTGGGACAGGGTGACGAGACCCAGTACTTC
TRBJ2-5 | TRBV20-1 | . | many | CSAREQKTQYF | TGCAGTGCTAGAGAACAGAAGACCCAGTACTTC
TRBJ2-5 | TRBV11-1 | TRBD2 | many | CASSLALGGKETQYF | TGTGCCAGCAGCTTAGCGCTGGGAGGGAAAGAGACCCAGTACTTC
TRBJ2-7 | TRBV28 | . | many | CASSWEGAPYEQYF | TGTGCCAGCAGTTGGGAGGGGGCCCCCTACGAGCAGTACTTC
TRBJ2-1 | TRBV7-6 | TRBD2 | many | CASSLALAGVREQFF | TGTGCCAGCAGCTTAGCTCTAGCGGGAGTGAGGGAGCAGTTCTTC
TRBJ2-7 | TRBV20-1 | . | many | CSARGIGGIIYEQYF | TGCAGTGCTAGAGGAATCGGGGGCATAATCTACGAGCAGTACTTC
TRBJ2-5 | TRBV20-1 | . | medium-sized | CSARSKGRLQETQYF | TGCAGTGCTAGAAGTAAGGGGCGTCTCCAAGAGACCCAGTACTTC
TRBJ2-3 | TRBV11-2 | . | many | CASTTGVTDTQYF | TGTGCCAGCACCACGGGGGTCACAGATACGCAGTATTTT
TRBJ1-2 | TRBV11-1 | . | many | CASSPQRGVFGYGYTF | TGTGCCAGCAGCCCCCAACGGGGGGTGTTCGGCTATGGCTACACCTTC
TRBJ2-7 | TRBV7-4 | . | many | CASSSPRKDGSYEQYF | TGTGCCAGCAGCTCCCCCCGAAAGGACGGTTCCTACGAGCAGTACTTC
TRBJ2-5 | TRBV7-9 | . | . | CASSLALAETQYF | TGTGCCAGCAGCTTAGCCCTCGCCGAGACCCAGTACTTC